These 3 T cell receptor beta chains were all obtained from the same sample, sequenced in a study of cytomegalovirus exposure and HLA in healthy donors. Profiling relied on immunoSEQ multiplex PCR, and the TCRdb table lists in-frame clones only, not all of them. The data hold around 91,000 clones, with under 95% observed a single time. Sequencing was carried out using PBMCs. All receptors come from a woman aged 30 to 39 in good health and CMV-seropositive.

The V call is TRBV11-2, the J call TRBJ2-1; D perhaps matches TRBD1 (6 bases). The CDR3 runs to 18 residues. Trimming stripped 6 bases from V and 0 bases from J, with 21 bases between. The V gene's germline CDR1 is SGHAT and CDR2 FQNNGV. CDR3 residues: CASRLQGSKTGSYNEQFF. The CDR3 DNA is TGTGCCAGCAGGTTACAGGGTAGTAAAACCGGCTCCTACAATGAGCAGTTCTTC.

CDR3 residues: CASSLVGGANTGELFF. In DNA form, the CDR3 reads TGCGCCAGCAGCTTGGTAGGAGGGGCGAACACCGGGGAGCTGTTTTTT. V is TRBV5-1 and J is TRBJ2-2; possible D gene TRBD2, 6 bases. Germline-derived CDR1 and CDR2 are SGHRS and YFSETQ. V gave up 0 bases and J gave up 0 bases, with 9 bases separating them. The CDR3 has 16 residues.

This chain joins TRBV4-3 and TRBJ2-7, with D possibly being TRBD2 (6 bases). CDR3 length: 15 residues. V lost 0 bases, J lost 6 bases, and 15 bases lay in between. Germline V gene lookup returns CDR1 LGHNA and CDR2 YSLEER. CDR3 residues: CASSQDKLAIVEQYF. In DNA form, the CDR3 reads TGCGCCAGCAGCCAAGATAAACTAGCTATAGTCGAGCAGTACTTC.